The clone carrying this T cell receptor beta chain was observed a single time. What it recognizes is unknown. The data were produced by immunoSEQ multiplex PCR, yet TCRdb's version contains in-frame clones alone and is incomplete. The table has over 45,000 clones, about nine tenths seen once; the top ten hold 1% to 1.2%. The sample is drawn from a study of cytomegalovirus exposure and HLA in healthy donors. General study points: Researchers counted 164 TCR beta chains as cytomegalovirus-associated.

The J segment lost 0 bases and the V segment lost 6 bases, leaving 5 bases of the junction unmatched. In germline, CDR1 is MDHEN, CDR2 SYDVKM. CDR3 length: 15 amino acids. The gene calls are TRBV28 and TRBJ2-3; 8 bases agree with TRBD2. The receptor comes from a man aged 18 to 29 in good health and CMV-seronegative. Source material: PBMCs. CDR3 region: CASRGSGGSTDTQYF. The CDR3 DNA follows: TGTGCCAGCAGGGGTTCGGGGGGGAGCACAGATACGCAGTATTTT.